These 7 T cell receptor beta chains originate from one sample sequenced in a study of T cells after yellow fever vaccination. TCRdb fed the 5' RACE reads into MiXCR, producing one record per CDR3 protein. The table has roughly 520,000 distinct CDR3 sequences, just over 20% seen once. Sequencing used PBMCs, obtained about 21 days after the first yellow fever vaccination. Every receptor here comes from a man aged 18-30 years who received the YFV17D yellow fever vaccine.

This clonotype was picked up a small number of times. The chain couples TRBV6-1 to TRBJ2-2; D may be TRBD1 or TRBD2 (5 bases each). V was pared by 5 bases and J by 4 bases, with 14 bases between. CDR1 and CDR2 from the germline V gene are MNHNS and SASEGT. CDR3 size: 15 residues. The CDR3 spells CASSPRDLSTGELFF. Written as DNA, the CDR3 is TGTGCCAGCAGTCCCCGGGACCTGAGCACCGGGGAGCTGTTTTTT.

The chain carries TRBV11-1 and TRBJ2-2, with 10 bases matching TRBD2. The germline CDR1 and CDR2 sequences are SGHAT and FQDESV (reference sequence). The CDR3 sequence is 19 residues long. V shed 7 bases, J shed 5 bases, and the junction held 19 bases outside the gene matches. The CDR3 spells CASTTHIIKAGGPTGELFF. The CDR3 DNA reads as TGTGCCAGCACCACGCACATCATAAAAGCGGGGGGGCCTACCGGGGAGCTGTTTTTT.

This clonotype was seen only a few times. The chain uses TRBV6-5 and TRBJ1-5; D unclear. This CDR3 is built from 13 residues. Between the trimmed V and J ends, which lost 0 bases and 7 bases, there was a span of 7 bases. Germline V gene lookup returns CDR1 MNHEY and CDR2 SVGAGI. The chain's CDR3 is CASSYSKVQPQHF. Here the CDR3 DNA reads TGTGCCAGCAGTTACTCGAAGGTCCAGCCCCAGCATTTT.

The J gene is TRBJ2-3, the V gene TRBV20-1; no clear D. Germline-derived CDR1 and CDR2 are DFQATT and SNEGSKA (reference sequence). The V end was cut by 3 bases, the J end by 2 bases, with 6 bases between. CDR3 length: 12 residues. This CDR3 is CSASGNTDTQYF. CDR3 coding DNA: TGCAGTGCTAGCGGAAACACAGATACGCAGTATTTT.

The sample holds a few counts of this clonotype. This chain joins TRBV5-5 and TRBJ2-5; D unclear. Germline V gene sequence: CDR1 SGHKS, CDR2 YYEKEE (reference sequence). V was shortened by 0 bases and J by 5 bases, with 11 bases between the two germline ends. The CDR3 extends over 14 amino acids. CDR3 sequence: CASSLDIGVETQYF. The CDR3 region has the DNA TGTGCCAGCAGCTTGGACATCGGAGTGGAGACCCAGTACTTC. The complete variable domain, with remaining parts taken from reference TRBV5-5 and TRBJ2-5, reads DAGVTQSPTHLIKTRGQQVTLRCSPISGHKSVSWYQQVLGQGPQFIFQYYEKEERGRGNFPDRFSARQFPNYSSELNVNALLLGDSALYLCASSLDIGVETQYFGPGTRLLVL.

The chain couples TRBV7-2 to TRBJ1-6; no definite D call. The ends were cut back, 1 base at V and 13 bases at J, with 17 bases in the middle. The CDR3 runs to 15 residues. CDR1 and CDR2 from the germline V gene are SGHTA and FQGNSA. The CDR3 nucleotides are TGTGCCAGCAGCTTAGATGCCCGGTCCGTTGCTCCCCTCCACTTT. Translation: CASSLDARSVAPLHF.

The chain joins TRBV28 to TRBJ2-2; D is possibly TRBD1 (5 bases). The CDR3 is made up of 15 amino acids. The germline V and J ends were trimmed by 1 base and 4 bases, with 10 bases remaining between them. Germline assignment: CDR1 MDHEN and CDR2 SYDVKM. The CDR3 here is CASSLYAQGTGELFF. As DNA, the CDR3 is TGTGCCAGCAGTTTATACGCGCAGGGCACCGGGGAGCTGTTTTTT.